These 29 T cell receptor beta chains were all obtained from the same sample, sequenced in a study of cytomegalovirus exposure and HLA in healthy donors. Primers: 60 Vbeta forward and 13 Jbeta reverse. Profiled with immunoSEQ multiplex PCR; TCRdb holds only in-frame clones, not every one. The repertoire holds 150,000 to 200,000 clones, with approximately 82% as singletons. Sequencing was performed on PBMCs. These receptors came from a male donor in good health and CMV-seropositive.

This clone has only one observation. V usage is TRBV19 and J usage is TRBJ1-5, with D hard to call. From germline, CDR1 is LNHDA and CDR2 SQIVND (reference sequence). With 9 bases removed from V and 3 bases from J, the gap between germline ends came to 12 bases. The CDR3 is 13 residues long. In DNA form, the CDR3 reads TGTGCCAGCAGCGGGAATTTCAATCAGCCCCAGCATTTT. It translates to CASSGNFNQPQHF.

The DNA for the CDR3 is TGTGCCAGCAGCCAGTCCCCCCTAGCGGGAGTGTACGGGGAGCTGTTTTTT. Its translation is CASSQSPLAGVYGELFF. The chain recombines TRBV7-2 with TRBJ2-2; TRBD2 matches at 10 bases. The germline CDR1 and CDR2 sequences are SGHTA and FQGNSA. This CDR3 has 17 residues. V lost 5 bases and J lost 7; bases outside the gene matches: 13.

The chain combines TRBV5-1 with TRBJ2-7, with 8 positions matching TRBD1. The CDR3 contains 17 residues. V was clipped by 3 bases and J by 5 bases; unmatched bases: 16. Germline V gene lookup returns CDR1 SGHRS and CDR2 YFSETQ. CDR3 sequence reads: CASSSGQGRRGVNEQYF. CDR3 sequence (DNA): TGCGCCAGCAGCTCCGGACAGGGTAGAAGAGGGGTCAACGAGCAGTACTTC.

This clone was counted a few times. The rearrangement links TRBV10-2 to TRBJ2-1; the match to TRBD2 covers 9 bases. The CDR3 sequence is 14 residues long. CDR1 is WSHSY and CDR2 is SAAADI in the germline V gene. The trim removed 3 bases at V and 5 bases at J, leaving 2 bases unmatched. CDR3: CASSDSGGNNEQFF. DNA of the CDR3: TGCGCCAGCAGTGATAGCGGGGGAAACAATGAGCAGTTCTTC.

This chain links TRBV10-3 with TRBJ1-5; no clear D. CDR1 and CDR2 from the germline V gene are ENHRY and SYGVKD. Trimming pared 3 bases from V and 3 bases from J, leaving 9 bases between. There are 14 residues in the CDR3. CDR3 sequence: CAISDGGNNQPQHF. For the CDR3, the DNA is TGTGCCATCAGTGATGGAGGGAACAATCAGCCCCAGCATTTT.

A single count supports this clone. This CDR3 is also generated by other DNA sequences in the sample. The V and J genes are TRBV5-1 and TRBJ2-5; D is perhaps TRBD2 (6 bases). The DNA end lines up better with TRBJ2-7; the J call may be wrong. Germline-derived CDR1 and CDR2 are SGHRS and YFSETQ. The CDR3 has 14 amino acids. CDR3 sequence: CASSPGGGSYEQYF. The CDR3, as DNA: TGCGCCAGCAGCCCCGGGGGAGGCTCCTACGAGCAGTACTTC.

The genes are TRBV9 and TRBJ2-1; 12 nucleotides align to TRBD2. The CDR3 loop spans 16 amino acids. The germline CDR1 and CDR2 sequences are SGDLS and YYNGEE. The V and J ends lost 1 base and 7 bases, in that order; junction bases with no gene match: 6. Here the CDR3 reads CASSVYLAGGINEQFF. The CDR3 region has the DNA TGTGCCAGCAGCGTATACCTAGCGGGAGGGATAAATGAGCAGTTCTTC.

This clone appeared once. The chain links TRBV5-1 to TRBJ2-3, with D possibly matching TRBD1 (5 bases). The CDR3 is 14 residues long. The V and J ends lost 0 bases and 2 bases respectively, with 7 bases between them. Germline lookup yields CDR1 SGHRS and CDR2 YFSETQ. For the CDR3, the DNA is TGCGCCAGCAGCTTGGACAGGAACACAGATACGCAGTATTTT. Its translation: CASSLDRNTDTQYF. The whole variable domain, remainder taken from reference TRBV5-1 and TRBJ2-3, is KAGVTQTPRYLIKTRGQQVTLSCSPISGHRSVSWYQQTPGQGLQFLFEYFSETQRNKGNFPGRFSGRQFSNSRSEMNVSTLELGDSALYLCASSLDRNTDTQYFGPGTRLTVL.

The CDR3 here is CASSARDRGNEKLFF. The CDR3 DNA sequence: TGTGCCAGCAGCGCCCGGGACAGGGGGAATGAAAAACTGTTTTTT. The chain combines TRBV5-5 with TRBJ1-4; 11 nucleotides align to TRBD1. The CDR3 is 15 residues long. Germline V gene data show CDR1 as SGHKS and CDR2 as YYEKEE (reference sequence). V lost 4 bases and J lost 5; bases outside the gene matches: 4. The variable domain in full, with the rest retrieved from reference TRBV5-5 and TRBJ1-4, is DAGVTQSPTHLIKTRGQQVTLRCSPISGHKSVSWYQQVLGQGPQFIFQYYEKEERGRGNFPDRFSARQFPNYSSELNVNALLLGDSALYLCASSARDRGNEKLFFGSGTQLSVL.

V gene TRBV6-5 combines with J gene TRBJ2-5; TRBD2 agrees at 11 bases. Judging by the DNA end, TRBJ2-7 fits better; the J call may be wrong. Germline CDR1 MNHEY, CDR2 SVGAGI. The CDR3 is 15 amino acids. CDR3 region: CASSYSTSGAYEQYF. Written as DNA, the CDR3 is TGTGCCAGCAGTTACTCGACTAGCGGGGCGTACGAGCAGTACTTC.

This clone was recorded at least ten times. Other DNA sequences in the sample encode the same CDR3. CDR3 DNA sequence: TGTGCCAGCAGCTCTCTTTACGAGCAGTACTTC. Translated, it gives CASSSLYEQYF. The chain recombines TRBV7-2 with TRBJ2-7, with D unclear. The V end was cut by 4 bases, the J end by 4 bases, with 5 bases between. The CDR3 length is 11 residues. Germline-derived CDR1 and CDR2 are SGHTA and FQGNSA.

The chain combines TRBV6-5 with TRBJ2-1; 9 nucleotides line up with TRBD1. The CDR3 sequence is 16 residues long. CDR1 and CDR2 (germline): MNHEY, SVGAGI. V lost 4 bases and J lost 4; bases outside the gene matches: 8. The CDR3 DNA follows: TGTGCCAGCAGTTCCTCCGGGACAGGGACATACAATGAGCAGTTCTTC. Its protein product is CASSSSGTGTYNEQFF.

The chain combines TRBV5-1 with TRBJ1-1, with 9 bases that match TRBD1. With V trimmed by 4 bases and J by 2 bases, 6 bases remained unmatched. CDR3 length equals 15 residues. The germline V gene has CDR1 SGHRS and CDR2 YFSETQ. CDR3: CASSLQGAFNTEAFF. The DNA of the CDR3 is TGCGCCAGCAGCCTACAGGGGGCTTTCAACACTGAAGCTTTCTTT.

This clone has a handful of counts. The chain is built from TRBV7-2 and TRBJ2-1; D perhaps matches TRBD2 (5 bases). The CDR3 extends over 15 amino acids. In germline, CDR1 is SGHTA, CDR2 FQGNSA. Trimming pared 2 bases from V and 6 bases from J, leaving 14 bases between. As DNA, the CDR3 is TGTGCCAGCAGCTTATTCCCTCAAGAGGGCAATGAGCAGTTCTTC. Amino acid sequence: CASSLFPQEGNEQFF. Full variable domain (outside the CDR3, taken from reference TRBV7-2 and TRBJ2-1): GAGVSQSPSNKVTEKGKDVELRCDPISGHTALYWYRQSLGQGLEFLIYFQGNSAPDKSGLPSDRFSAERTGGSVSTLTIQRTQQEDSAVYLCASSLFPQEGNEQFFGPGTRLTVL.

This rearrangement joins TRBV14 to TRBJ2-3; D uncertain. V lost 4 bases to trimming and J lost 1 base, with 9 bases between them. The CDR3 covers 14 residues. CDR1 SGHDN and CDR2 FVKESK come from the germline V gene. CDR3 residues: CASSPNGGTDTQYF. The CDR3 DNA reads TGTGCCAGCAGCCCAAACGGAGGCACAGATACGCAGTATTTT.

The chain employs TRBV4-3 and TRBJ2-7; the match to TRBD1 covers 7 bases. The germline V gene has CDR1 LGHNA and CDR2 YSLEER. This CDR3 spans 14 amino acids. J gave up 3 bases and V 0 bases, and 2 bases lay outside the gene matches. CDR3 in DNA: TGCGCCAGCAGCCAAGATCCAGGGGGCTACGAGCAGTACTTC. Protein: CASSQDPGGYEQYF.

V gene TRBV19 combines with J gene TRBJ1-4; D unresolved. The length of the CDR3 is 12 residues. Trimming cost V 5 bases and J 8 bases, with 9 bases left between them. Germline loops: CDR1 LNHDA, CDR2 SQIVND (reference sequence). The CDR3 DNA sequence: TGTGCCAGTAGTCCTATCGGGGAAAAACTGTTTTTT. Its protein product is CASSPIGEKLFF.

The genes are TRBV27 and TRBJ1-6; tentative D call: TRBD1 (6 bases). V lost 4 bases and J 5 bases, leaving 18 bases between the germline ends. The germline V gene encodes CDR1 MNHEY and CDR2 SMNVEV (reference sequence). The CDR3 has 17 residues. CDR3 DNA sequence: TGTGCCAGCAGTTATCAGGGGACGGGTCTGGATAATTCACCCCTCCACTTT. The encoded protein is CASSYQGTGLDNSPLHF.

In this sample, this clone turned up many times. The chain carries TRBV5-4 and TRBJ1-2; TRBD1 matches 7 bases. This CDR3 contains 13 residues. V was clipped by 3 bases and J by 3 bases; unmatched bases: 2. CDR1 and CDR2 from the germline V gene are SGHNT and YYREEE (reference sequence). CDR3: CASSSGQDYGYTF. The DNA for the CDR3 is TGTGCCAGCAGCTCAGGACAGGACTATGGCTACACCTTC.

The V call is TRBV5-6, the J call TRBJ1-1; tentative D call: TRBD1 (5 bases). The CDR3 is 15 amino acids. V was pared by 4 bases and J by 0 bases, with 13 bases between. Germline values: CDR1 SGHDT, CDR2 YYEEEE. CDR3 in amino acids: CASSPIGAVNTEAFF. CDR3 DNA: TGTGCCAGCAGCCCAATAGGGGCCGTGAACACTGAAGCTTTCTTT.

The rearrangement links TRBV5-4 to TRBJ2-3, with TRBD2 matching 8 bases. This CDR3 is 13 amino acids long. Germline V gene data show CDR1 as SGHNT and CDR2 as YYREEE (reference sequence). The V and J ends lost 9 bases and 4 bases, in that order; junction bases with no gene match: 7. The CDR3 region has the DNA TGTGCCACGGGAGGGGGGCCGGCAGATACGCAGTATTTT. Its translation: CATGGGPADTQYF.

This chain uses TRBV7-9 with TRBJ1-4; weak D call: TRBD1 (6 bases). Germline V gene sequence: CDR1 SEHNR, CDR2 FQNEAQ (reference sequence). The CDR3 is made up of 14 amino acids. V was pared by 4 bases and J by 3 bases, with 9 bases between. Here the CDR3 DNA reads TGTGCCAGCAGCTACGGACAGTCTAATGAAAAACTGTTTTTT. As protein: CASSYGQSNEKLFF.

The V gene is TRBV27, the J gene TRBJ2-5; TRBD1 is a possible D gene (7 bases). CDR1 MNHEY and CDR2 SMNVEV come from the germline V gene (reference sequence). V was shortened by 4 bases and J by 6 bases, with 18 bases between the two germline ends. The length of the CDR3 is 15 residues. The CDR3 spells CASSSRDPGGKTQYF. The CDR3 DNA sequence: TGTGCCAGCAGTTCCCGGGACCCAGGGGGGAAGACCCAGTACTTC.

V gene TRBV7-9 combines with J gene TRBJ2-5; TRBD1 aligns across 8 bases. The CDR3 loop spans 19 amino acids. Germline assignment: CDR1 SEHNR and CDR2 FQNEAQ (reference sequence). Trimming removed 5 bases from V and 2 bases from J; junction bases left unmatched: 19. Here the CDR3 reads CASSPYTSRQGPRQETQYF. CDR3 sequence (DNA): TGTGCCAGCAGCCCATATACATCGAGACAGGGGCCACGGCAAGAGACCCAGTACTTC. The full variable domain, its missing parts supplied by reference TRBV7-9 and TRBJ2-5, is DTGVSQNPRHKITKRGQNVTFRCDPISEHNRLYWYRQTLGQGPEFLTYFQNEAQLEKSRLLSDRFSAERPKGSFSTLEIQRTEQGDSAMYLCASSPYTSRQGPRQETQYFGPGTRLLVL.

In nucleotides, the CDR3 is TGTGCCAGCAGTGAAGAGGGGGTGGAGGGGGGGGATGAAGCTTTCTTT. Amino acids: CASSEEGVEGGDEAFF. This chain links TRBV25-1 with TRBJ1-1; maybe TRBD1 (6 bases). The germline gives CDR1 MGHDK, CDR2 SYGVNS. V lost 2 bases, J lost 7 bases, and 20 bases lay in between. The CDR3 sequence is 16 residues long.

V is TRBV5-4 and J is TRBJ2-3; D is perhaps TRBD2 (6 bases). V lost 0 bases and J lost 5, with 7 bases in between. The CDR3 covers 13 residues. Germline V lookup: CDR1 SGHNT, CDR2 YYREEE (reference sequence). The chain's CDR3 is CASSLGGEDTQYF. The CDR3 bases are TGTGCCAGCAGCTTGGGGGGGGAAGATACGCAGTATTTT.

This chain uses TRBV19 with TRBJ1-5; weak D call: TRBD1 (5 bases). The V gene lost 5 bases and the J gene lost 9 bases, with 20 bases spanning the gap. The CDR3 length is 15 residues. Germline V gives CDR1 LNHDA, CDR2 SQIVND (reference sequence). The chain's CDR3 is CASSFVSREGGPQHF. The DNA of the CDR3 is TGTGCCAGTAGTTTTGTTAGCAGGGAAGGTGGGCCCCAGCATTTT.

The chain employs TRBV7-2 and TRBJ2-5, with TRBD2 as a possible D gene (6 bases). Between the trimmed V and J ends, which lost 3 bases and 5 bases, there was a span of 19 bases. The CDR3 contains 16 residues. Germline V lookup: CDR1 SGHTA, CDR2 FQGNSA. CDR3 DNA sequence: TGTGCCAGCAGCTTTATGACCTCCGGGGCGGGGGAGACCCAGTACTTC. Its protein is CASSFMTSGAGETQYF.

The chain joins TRBV2 to TRBJ2-4; 8 nucleotides agree with TRBD1. Germline V CDR1 and CDR2: SNHLY, FYNNEI. The V gene end was trimmed by 6 bases and the J gene end by 6 bases; junction bases not matched to a gene: 10. This CDR3 is built from 15 residues. The chain's CDR3 is CASRADRGGGNIQYF. CDR3 DNA sequence: TGTGCCAGCAGGGCCGACAGGGGTGGAGGAAACATTCAGTACTTC.